This T cell receptor (beta chain) was recovered during a study of blood T cells in healthy people across ages. The study, taken as a whole, reports: Reliance upon unsorted PBMCs precluded definitive naive versus antigen-experienced comparison.

Through a sample-barcoded 5' primer and a J-beta primer mix, a second PCR was run for roughly 6 to 11 cycles. Every cDNA molecule bore a tag from a template-switch adaptor containing 12 random nucleotides. TCRdb recomputed calls from the 5' RACE reads with MiXCR, one row per CDR3 protein. The sample has about 620,000 distinct CDR3 sequences; more than 45% are singletons. A note on this clonotype: What it binds is not known.

The total RNA that was extracted per sample amounted to at least 5 micrograms. This TCR derives from a woman older than 75 in good health. Input material: blood.

CDR3 amino acids: CSARTQGTDTQYF. CDR3 bases: TGCAGTGCTAGGACCCAGGGAACAGATACGCAGTATTTT. V usage is TRBV20-1 and J usage is TRBJ2-3, with a tentative D call TRBD1 (5 bases). V gave up 3 bases and J gave up 3 bases, with 10 bases separating them. The CDR3 length is 13 residues. Germline lookup yields CDR1 DFQATT and CDR2 SNEGSKA (reference sequence).